The 22 T cell receptor beta chains given below trace back to one sample, sequenced in a study of blood T cell repertoires in COVID-19. Profiled with immunoSEQ multiplex PCR; TCRdb holds only in-frame clones, not every one. The table lists roughly 220,000 clones, around 84% of them singletons. Sequencing was performed on peripheral blood. These receptors came from a woman in her thirties or forties who had recovered from COVID-19.

This sequence joins TRBV4-1 and TRBJ1-2; 8 bases line up with TRBD1. Germline assignment: CDR1 MGHRA and CDR2 YSYEKL. Losses at the gene ends were 3 bases for V and 8 bases for J; bases not matched to a gene: 11. The CDR3 is 15 residues long. The CDR3 DNA is TGCGCCAGCAGCCAGCATGACAGGGGCGCCTCAGGCTACACCTTC. The encoded protein is CASSQHDRGASGYTF.

The J gene is TRBJ2-5, the V gene TRBV7-2, with 7 bases fitting TRBD2. In germline, CDR1 is SGHTA, CDR2 FQGNSA. The CDR3 totals 14 residues. V shed 1 base, J shed 4 bases, and the junction held 3 bases outside the gene matches. The CDR3 nucleotides are TGTGCCAGCAGCTTAGAAGCGGGGATAGAGACCCAGTACTTC. The encoded protein is CASSLEAGIETQYF.

V and J are TRBV18 and TRBJ2-7; 12 positions match TRBD1. In germline, CDR1 is KGHSH, CDR2 LQKENI. CDR3 length: 14 amino acids. The V and J ends lost 6 bases and 4 bases, in that order; junction bases with no gene match: 4. The CDR3: CASSTGQGAYEQYF. CDR3 DNA sequence: TGTGCCAGCTCGACGGGACAGGGGGCTTACGAGCAGTACTTC.

The J gene is TRBJ1-1, the V gene TRBV7-2; the D gene is possibly TRBD1 (5 bases). V was trimmed by 2 bases and J by 4 bases, leaving 11 bases between them. This CDR3 contains 14 residues. The germline CDR1 and CDR2 sequences are SGHTA and FQGNSA. This chain's CDR3 is CASSLIGGTTEAFF. In DNA, the CDR3 is TGTGCCAGCAGCTTAATTGGGGGGACCACTGAAGCTTTCTTT.

The gene calls are TRBV19 and TRBJ1-1, with D possibly being TRBD1 (5 bases). Germline V CDR1 and CDR2: LNHDA, SQIVND (reference sequence). This CDR3 has 13 residues. V lost 6 bases and J lost 5, with 13 bases in between. CDR3 region: CASSPEGLTEAFF. The CDR3 DNA follows: TGTGCCAGTAGCCCCGAGGGACTGACTGAAGCTTTCTTT.

The chain combines TRBV7-6 with TRBJ2-1, with 7 nucleotides matching TRBD2. Germline-derived CDR1 and CDR2 are SGHVS and FNYEAQ. V gave up 4 bases and J gave up 1 base; unmatched junction bases: 10. The CDR3 loop spans 17 amino acids. DNA of the CDR3: TGTGCCAGCAGCTCAGACCGGGGGGAGGTGTCCTACAATGAGCAGTTCTTC. It specifies CASSSDRGEVSYNEQFF.

J is TRBJ2-1 and V is TRBV11-2, with a tentative D call TRBD1 (6 bases). The ends were cut back, 4 bases at V and 6 bases at J, with 16 bases in the middle. The germline CDR1 and CDR2 sequences are SGHAT and FQNNGV. The CDR3 is made up of 15 amino acids. The CDR3 spells CASSSPGQWVNEQFF. The CDR3 DNA sequence: TGTGCCAGCAGCTCTCCCGGACAGTGGGTCAATGAGCAGTTCTTC.

The V and J genes are TRBV15 and TRBJ1-1, with D perhaps matching TRBD1 (5 bases). Trimming pared 2 bases from V and 0 bases from J, leaving 10 bases between. Germline-derived CDR1 and CDR2 are LNHNV and YYDKDF (reference sequence). This CDR3 comprises 15 residues. CDR3 nucleotides: TGTGCCACCAGCAGACGCAGGGTTATGAACACTGAAGCTTTCTTT. Protein product: CATSRRRVMNTEAFF.

The chain couples TRBV4-2 to TRBJ2-5; 7 bases match TRBD1. The CDR3 spans 15 residues. V lost 0 bases, J lost 4 bases, and 5 bases stayed unmatched. Germline CDR1 is LGHNA and CDR2 is YNFKEQ. CDR3 sequence (DNA): TGTGCCAGCAGCCAAGATAGGCGGACAGGAGAGACCCAGTACTTC. Translated: CASSQDRRTGETQYF.

Comments on this clone: A junction boundary mismatches the germline segment, possibly from a read error. This chain connects TRBV7-2 to TRBJ2-1; TRBD2 matches at 7 bases. The germline CDR1 and CDR2 sequences are SGHTA and FQGNSA. The CDR3 totals 13 residues. In nucleotides, the CDR3 is TGTGCCAGCAGCTCCCTCCACCCGGAGGGGAGGGTCTTC. It yields the protein CASSSLHPEGRVF. Full variable domain (rest looked up from reference TRBV7-2 and TRBJ2-1): GAGVSQSPSNKVTEKGKDVELRCDPISGHTALYWYRQSLGQGLEFLIYFQGNSAPDKSGLPSDRFSAERTGGSVSTLTIQRTQQEDSAVYLCASSSLHPEGRVFGPGTRLTVL.

V gene TRBV7-2 combines with J gene TRBJ1-6; D might be TRBD1 (5 bases). This CDR3 contains 14 residues. V lost 3 bases and J lost 8, with 11 bases in between. In germline, CDR1 is SGHTA, CDR2 FQGNSA. CDR3 sequence: CASSFGGRDSPLHF. As DNA, the CDR3 is TGTGCCAGCAGCTTTGGGGGGAGGGATTCACCCCTCCACTTT.

The V gene is TRBV5-3, the J gene TRBJ2-3; 9 nucleotides align to TRBD1. TRBV5-3 is classed as an ORF, of uncertain function. The CDR3 contains 19 residues. V shed 0 bases, J shed 6 bases, and the junction held 17 bases outside the gene matches. The DNA for the CDR3 is TGTGCCAGAAGCTTGGTGGTGGCCCGGGACAGGGAGAAAGTTGATACGCAGTATTTT. It encodes CARSLVVARDREKVDTQYF.

This clone has only one observation. The rearrangement uses TRBV30 and TRBJ2-2; possible D gene TRBD1, 6 bases. The CDR3 sequence is 15 residues long. Germline values: CDR1 GTSNPN, CDR2 SVGIG (reference sequence). V gave up 4 bases and J gave up 1 base, with 13 bases separating them. CDR3 bases: TGTGCCTGGAAAAAAGGACAGCTGAACACCGGGGAGCTGTTTTTT. Translated: CAWKKGQLNTGELFF.

This rearrangement joins TRBV7-9 to TRBJ2-7; 13 positions match TRBD2. CDR3 length: 15 amino acids. Germline values: CDR1 SEHNR, CDR2 FQNEAQ (reference sequence). V lost 3 bases to trimming and J lost 8 bases; unmatched junction nucleotides: 7. CDR3 amino acids: CASSFPGLAGDQQYF. CDR3 sequence (DNA): TGTGCCAGCAGCTTCCCCGGACTAGCGGGGGATCAGCAGTACTTC.

V usage is TRBV11-3 and J usage is TRBJ1-1; D is uncertain. Germline CDR1 and CDR2: SGHNT and YENEEA. This CDR3 spans 15 amino acids. V was shortened by 0 bases and J by 0 bases, with 8 bases between the two germline ends. CDR3 sequence (DNA): TGTGCCAGCAGCTTAGATCTCCGGGTGAACACTGAAGCTTTCTTT. Translation gives CASSLDLRVNTEAFF.

This clone was seen just once. V and J are TRBV5-4 and TRBJ1-2, with D hard to call. The V and J ends lost 2 bases and 8 bases respectively, with 7 bases between them. The CDR3 covers 11 residues. CDR1 and CDR2 (germline): SGHNT, YYREEE (reference sequence). In DNA, the CDR3 is TGTGCCAGCAGCTTCGGAGGCGGCTACACCTTC. It is translated as CASSFGGGYTF.

This chain links TRBV28 with TRBJ2-3; D might be TRBD2 (5 bases). Trimming pared 1 base from V and 4 bases from J, leaving 15 bases between. Germline assignment: CDR1 MDHEN and CDR2 SYDVKM. This CDR3 contains 16 residues. For the CDR3, the DNA is TGTGCCAGCAGTTTATTCTCTAGCAGTAAAGCAGATACGCAGTATTTT. Its translation is CASSLFSSSKADTQYF.

The chain employs TRBV5-4 and TRBJ2-5, with 7 bases matching TRBD2. This CDR3 comprises 16 residues. V was pared by 3 bases and J by 9 bases, with 17 bases of the junction left unmatched. The germline gives CDR1 SGHNT, CDR2 YYREEE (reference sequence). CDR3 nucleotide sequence: TGTGCCAGCAGCTCGGGGGAGGGTGGGTCGAGTTTGGCCCAGTACTTC. Translating gives CASSSGEGGSSLAQYF.

V gene TRBV6-2 or TRBV6-3 combines with J gene TRBJ2-7, with D maybe TRBD1 (5 bases). CDR1 is MNHEY and CDR2 is SVGEGT in the germline V gene. V lost 2 bases and J 0 bases, leaving 11 bases between the germline ends. CDR3 length: 15 amino acids. The CDR3 loop reads CASSYDSVSSYEQYF. CDR3 bases: TGTGCCAGCAGTTACGACAGTGTGAGCTCCTACGAGCAGTACTTC.

The V call is TRBV2, the J call TRBJ1-2, with D maybe TRBD1 (5 bases). V lost 4 bases and J lost 2, with 8 bases in between. The CDR3 loop spans 13 amino acids. Germline V gene data show CDR1 as SNHLY and CDR2 as FYNNEI. DNA for the CDR3: TGTGCCAGCAGTGCGGGGGGGAACTATGGCTACACCTTC. Translated, it gives CASSAGGNYGYTF.

The chain combines TRBV6-5 with TRBJ1-6, with a tentative D call TRBD1 (6 bases). This CDR3 is built from 15 residues. Germline CDR1 reads MNHEY; CDR2 reads SVGAGI. The V end lost 6 bases, the J end lost 10 bases, and 19 bases lay between the germline ends. CDR3 in DNA: TGTGCCAGCAGGCGGACAGTTGAGGAAGGGTCACCCCTCCACTTT. It yields the protein CASRRTVEEGSPLHF.

The chain carries TRBV30 and TRBJ1-1, with D possibly TRBD1 on 5 matching bases. Germline-derived CDR1 and CDR2 are GTSNPN and SVGIG (reference sequence). The CDR3 covers 12 residues. V was clipped by 1 base and J by 4 bases, with 7 bases between them. CDR3 amino acids: CAWSAGGTEAFF. The DNA for the CDR3 is TGTGCCTGGAGTGCGGGGGGCACTGAAGCTTTCTTT.